This TCR beta chain emerged from a study of cytomegalovirus exposure and HLA in healthy donors (dated by TCRdb to between 2016 and 2019). With regard to the full study: In an earlier analysis of approximately 500 of the donors, around 290 Gb of sequence data and 90 million to 120 million unique TCR beta sequences from some 170 million T cells were reported. Donor age, sex, ethnicity and CMV serostatus were collected together with the repertoire data. To decide whether each TCR beta V gene segment behaved as functional or pseudogenic, an earlier analysis of some 540 of the donors relied on high-throughput TCR beta sequencing. To predict cytomegalovirus infection status, the study brought together high-throughput TCR immunosequencing, statistical association of individual TCRs with disease status, and machine learning. The number of typed donors differed by locus: about 629-630 for A, B, C, DRB1 and DQB1; some 540 for DQA1; 606 for DPA1; and roughly 450 for DPB1. Every discovery cohort repertoire had been produced on one sequencing platform. Approximately 330 gigabases of sequencing data and approximately 92 million unique TCR sequences made up an early release that covered about 640 HLA-typed donors. In addition to the first cohort of 650 to 750 subjects, a separate validation cohort of 130 or so different subjects was used. The study aimed to test whether signatures of past pathogen exposure could be identified by cataloging public T cell receptors. In a later analysis, previously published TCR beta repertoires from about 640 donors were re-analyzed and high-resolution HLA genotyping was added so that TCR occurrence patterns could be studied. Five DR-DQ haplotypes were handled as single units for association and clustering, since linkage in the cohort was strong. Among over 350 genotyped donors of the cohort, an average of approximately 240,000 unique TCR beta nucleotide sequences were sequenced per donor, around 20% of them non-productive. The later analysis used no new phenotypic data to find candidate immune exposures, relying instead on TCR beta sequences and their occurrence across donors. A later genetic analysis took genome-wide SNP genotypes for about 65% of the roughly 670 donors and used that subset as a discovery cohort. Class I and class II HLA loci were covered by the typing at four-digit resolution. The T cell repertoires of roughly 660 subjects were profiled by immunosequencing and related to cytomegalovirus serostatus. Of the roughly 390 genotyped donors, 75% to 85% were placed in the genetic ancestry cluster associated with self-reported Caucasian donors. Overall results and qualifications from the work: When HLA alleles, especially DR and DQ, strongly co-occurred, TCR associations were difficult to assign to individual alleles. Presence/absence analyses assumed roughly uniform sequencing depth across donors, an assumption that may not hold. In a later analysis, HLA-associated TCR beta chains showed more clonal expansion and lower generation probabilities than non-associated chains that were equally common. A later analysis found that most CMV-associated TCR beta chains appeared HLA-restricted, with HLA associations seemingly driven largely by CMV exposure. In a later analysis, several top co-occurrence clusters were reported to appear linked to parvovirus B19, influenza, CMV and Epstein-Barr virus. Compared with the roughly 700-donor mean, donors in an Asian-associated ancestry cluster had fewer N-insertions in productive TCRs, according to a later genetic analysis. The authors suggested that the approach could potentially be extended to other disease states and immunological phenotypes. A cluster of highly shared sequence variants was judged likely to be a technical artifact of the sequencing pipeline. Most TCR sequences were observed very rarely across donors, whereas some public TCRs were present in many individuals. Broadly in line with IMGT annotations, most TCR beta V segments showed up in productive rearrangements about 90% or about 30% of the time in an earlier analysis of roughly 590 of the donors. Correlated functional status among segregating V segments might reflect linkage disequilibrium, but an unknown experimental factor could not be ruled out. A further reported finding was that TCR beta sequences accurately predicted the HLA-A and HLA-B alleles for most subjects in the first cohort. For the cohort, immune exposure information was limited to CMV serostatus. An association between a missense DCLRE1C variant and V-gene and J-gene trimming of TCR beta chains was found in a later genetic analysis and replicated in an independent cohort. The earlier analysis of some 560 of the donors excluded approximately 15 rarely observed V segments, including chromosome 9 orphons, because counts were too low. A few of the identified cytomegalovirus-associated TCR beta chains were confirmed in vitro to be specific for cytomegalovirus antigens. HLA typing was unavailable for some donors at each locus, so association tests used only the typed subset. The cohort was sequenced for TCR beta chains only, and without alpha or paired-chain data the features that could be detected were limited. Because the 87-base-pair reads could not distinguish some IMGT-functional V segments, including TRBV6-2 and TRBV6-3, those segments were excluded. In a later analysis, over 15,000 TCR beta sequences were associated with specific HLA alleles at a false discovery rate of 0.05. The classifier was reported to diagnose cytomegalovirus status with high specificity and sensitivity in both the original cohort and the validation cohort. A later analysis found that TCR association rates varied across HLA loci, with DRB1 alleles showing the most associated TCRs and HLA-C alleles the fewest. A total of roughly 160 TCR beta chains were listed by the study as associated with cytomegalovirus.

In total, fewer than 750 healthy bone marrow donors made up the cohort. Cohort members were all nominally healthy when sampled, although unrecorded immune exposures were likely present. The donor tested CMV seronegative and was one of the 352 seronegative cohort members. A peripheral blood sample was provided by each donor, and peripheral blood mononuclear cells were used for TCR beta sequencing. The Qiagen DNeasy Blood Extraction Kit was used to extract genomic DNA from the blood cell samples. Reading from cysteine to phenylalanine, the CDR3 counts 15 amino acids. CDR3 DNA only is kept here, 45 bases in frame from base 1. V loses 6 bases of germline sequence and J loses 7 bases, and the interval between the two ends is 22 bases. Looking up the germline V gene yields CDR1 SGHAT and CDR2 FQNNGV. Library construction relied on the immunoSEQ multiplex PCR assay. A mixture of 60 forward primers for TCR Vbeta segments and 13 reverse primers for TCR Jbeta segments was used in the multiplex PCR. A multiplex PCR assay on genomic DNA amplified the CDR3 region of rearranged TCR beta genes. On the Illumina HiSeq System, the amplified TCR beta libraries were sequenced as 87-base-pair reads. For the original study's pipeline: A later analysis counted tens of millions of unique TCR beta chains across the 550 to 700 repertoires, and some 11 million of these chains were shared by at least two donors. A nearest-neighbor algorithm error-corrected the raw reads and collapsed the reads into unique sequences, merging closely related sequences to remove PCR and sequencing errors. V, D and J gene segments were assigned by aligning CDR3 sequences to IMGT reference sequences. For a sequence to be retained, a match of at least six nucleotides to both a V gene segment and a J gene segment was required. A rearrangement was called productive if the CDR3 had no stop codons and remained in frame with V and J, and every other rearrangement was called non-productive. Following IMGT convention, CDR3 was defined as the stretch from the second conserved V-encoded cysteine to the conserved J-encoded phenylalanine. The earlier analysis of fewer than 700 of the donors excluded sequences that lacked an unambiguous match to a single V gene segment. An earlier analysis of 587 of the donors classified V segments as functional when productive rearrangements were above 56.7% and as segregating when the standard deviation between donors was above 5%. A statistical classification framework was built to diagnose cytomegalovirus status from the catalog of TCR beta chain sequences. In a later analysis, TCR nucleotide sequences were compared against IMGT/GENE-DB human TR gene sequences so that V and J genes could be assigned. In a later analysis, CDR3 sequences and most-parsimonious VDJ recombination scenarios were assigned using the TCRdist pipeline. In a later analysis, each TCR beta chain was defined by its CDR3 amino acid sequence together with its V-gene family, and reads lacking a unique V-gene family were excluded. As a way to deal with suspected cross-contamination and a sequencing artifact, a later analysis dropped 450 to 600 nucleotide sequences that were highly shared and had low generation probability. A later analysis calculated a clonal expansion index for each public chain from normalized within-repertoire ranks of inferred template counts. A later analysis computed generation probabilities with a VDJ recombination model fitted to out-of-frame rearrangements, and checked the results against IGoR. Hypergeometric tests were used in a later analysis to score TCR-TCR, TCR-HLA and TCR-CMV co-occurrence, with a repertoire-size bias correction applied to the TCR pairs. In a later analysis, false discovery rates were estimated by permuting HLA or CMV assignments 20 times. A later analysis grouped co-occurring TCRs with DBSCAN, adding TCRdist sequence similarity when clustering within HLA-allele-positive subsets. Repertoires with fewer than 30,000 or more than 120,000 public chains were left out of co-occurrence clustering, as were five repertoires with anomalous nucleotide sharing. The immuneACCESS repertoire file appears here via TCRdb, limited to in-frame rearrangements. These files lack a portion of the clones; in checked studies, under half of the deficit traces to unresolved V genes, and the cause of the others is not known. The V and J calls and clone size were taken over from that table, and D and trimming were inferred from the DNA. The sample yields 95,000 to 150,000 clones; roughly 80% were counted once. The top ten hold around 1.3% of the sample.

This clone was seen more than once but under ten times. Its recognized antigen is unknown. There are no base qualities to consult, and no much larger clone falls within one base. The chain employs TRBV11-2 and TRBJ2-7; matching of 6 bases hints at TRBD1 as the D gene. The origin of this receptor is a female donor in good health and CMV-seronegative. Specimen: PBMCs. The CDR3 protein is CASSPFGGRIGEQYF. In nucleotide form, the sequence is TGTGCCAGCAGTCCTTTTGGGGGCCGAATCGGGGAGCAGTACTTC.